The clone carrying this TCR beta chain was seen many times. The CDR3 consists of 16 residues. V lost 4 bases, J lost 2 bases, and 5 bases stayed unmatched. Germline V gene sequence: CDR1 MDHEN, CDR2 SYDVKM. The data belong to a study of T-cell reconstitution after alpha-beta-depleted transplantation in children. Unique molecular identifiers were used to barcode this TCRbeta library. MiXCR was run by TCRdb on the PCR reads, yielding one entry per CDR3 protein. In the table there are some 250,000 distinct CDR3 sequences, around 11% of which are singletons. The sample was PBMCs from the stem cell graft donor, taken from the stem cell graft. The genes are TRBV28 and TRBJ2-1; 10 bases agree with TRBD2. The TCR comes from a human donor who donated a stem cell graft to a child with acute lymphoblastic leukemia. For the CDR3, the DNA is TGTGCCAGCAGTTCCTATAGCGGGAGGACCTACAATGAGCAGTTCTTC. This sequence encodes CASSSYSGRTYNEQFF.